This T cell receptor beta chain was recorded in a study of neoadjuvant anti-PD-1 for oral cavity cancer. The time point was: after neoadjuvant nivolumab, at surgical resection. Findings of the study overall: TCR analyses covered only a few patients per response group.

Two replicates per tumor sample, mostly from roughly 5 ug of genomic DNA. This table comes from immunoSEQ multiplex PCR, and its TCRdb copy is limited to in-frame clones, with some not included. Altogether 20,000 to 25,000 clones are present, roughly 45% being singletons, with the ten largest covering roughly 37%. V dropped 0 bases and J dropped 5 bases, with 17 bases sitting between them. Germline CDR1 SGDLS, CDR2 YYNGEE. The CDR3 length is 16 residues. In its sample, this clone was seen many times. Antigen specificity is unknown. This chain uses TRBV9 with TRBJ1-1; a possible D gene is TRBD1 (5 bases). The sample here was tumor tissue, taken after nivolumab (anti-PD-1) treatment. The TCR sequence derives from a person aged 40 to 85 with oral cavity squamous cell carcinoma. CDR3 loop: CASSVGQGTSWTEAFF. The CDR3 bases are TGTGCCAGCAGCGTAGGTCAGGGAACTAGTTGGACTGAAGCTTTCTTT. Together with reference TRBV9 and TRBJ1-1, the CDR3 gives the full variable domain: DSGVTQTPKHLITATGQRVTLRCSPRSGDLSVYWYQQSLDQGLQFLIQYYNGEERAKGNILERFSAQQFPDLHSELNLSSLELGDSALYFCASSVGQGTSWTEAFFGQGTRLTVV.